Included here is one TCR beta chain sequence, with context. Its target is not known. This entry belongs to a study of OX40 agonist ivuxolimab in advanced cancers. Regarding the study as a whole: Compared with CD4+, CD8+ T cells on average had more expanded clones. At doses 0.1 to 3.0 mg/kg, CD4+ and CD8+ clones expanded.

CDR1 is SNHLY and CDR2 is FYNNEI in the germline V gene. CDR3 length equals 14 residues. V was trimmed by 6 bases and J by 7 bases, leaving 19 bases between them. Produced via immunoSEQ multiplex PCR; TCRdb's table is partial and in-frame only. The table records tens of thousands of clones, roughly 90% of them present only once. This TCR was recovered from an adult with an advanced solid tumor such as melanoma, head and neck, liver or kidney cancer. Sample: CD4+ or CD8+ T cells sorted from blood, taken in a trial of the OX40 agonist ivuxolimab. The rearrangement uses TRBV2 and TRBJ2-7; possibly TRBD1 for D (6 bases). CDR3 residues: CASRKTGYLWEQYF. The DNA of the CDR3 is TGTGCCAGCAGGAAGACAGGCTACCTCTGGGAGCAGTACTTC.